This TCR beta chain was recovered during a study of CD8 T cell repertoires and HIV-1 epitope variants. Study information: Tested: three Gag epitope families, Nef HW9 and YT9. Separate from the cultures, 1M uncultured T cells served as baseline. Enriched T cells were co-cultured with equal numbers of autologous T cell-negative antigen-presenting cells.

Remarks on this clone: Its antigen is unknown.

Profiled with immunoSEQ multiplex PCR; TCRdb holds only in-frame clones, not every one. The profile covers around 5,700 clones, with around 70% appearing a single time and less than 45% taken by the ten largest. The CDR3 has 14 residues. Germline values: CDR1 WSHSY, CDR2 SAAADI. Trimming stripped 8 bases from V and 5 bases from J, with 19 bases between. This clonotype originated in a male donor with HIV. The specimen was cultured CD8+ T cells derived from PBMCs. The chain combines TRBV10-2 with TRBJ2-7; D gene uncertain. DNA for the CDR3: TGCGCCAGCGCCCCAGGCAGCCTTTGGGACGAGCAGTACTTC. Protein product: CASAPGSLWDEQYF.